The subject of this entry is one T cell receptor (beta chain). It has no known antigen specificity. One base away there is no much larger clone; base qualities are not given. Donors were healthy HIV-negative adults with no recently reported acute infections or vaccinations. Only Caucasian adults living in Nashville, Tennessee, USA were represented among the donors. For unsorted samples, tens of millions of PBMCs were counted, and genomic DNA was extracted using the QIAamp DNA Blood Mini kit. Blood was obtained by leukapheresis, after which PBMCs were separated by Ficoll-Histopaque density gradient centrifugation and cryopreserved in liquid nitrogen vapor phase. This sample was taken from a study of shared clonotypes between healthy human individuals (dated by TCRdb to about 2020). Looking at the study overall: The cohort comprised two women and a few men aged 18 to 49 years. Each donor's leukapheresis produced roughly between roughly 0.85 and 9.5 billion PBMCs. Blood TCR repertoires of five healthy adults were deeply sequenced to estimate repertoire size and the extent of clonotype sharing between individuals. Libraries were prepared and TCR repertoires were sequenced by different laboratories using diverse techniques, in order to increase sequencing depth and limit assay-specific biases. The research as a whole found: Sampling was restricted to blood, and TCR repertoires in tissues likely differ from the TCR repertoires found in blood. The genetic and exposure-history diversity represented was limited by the small number of donors. Pairwise subsampling led to the expectation that sequencing depth would affect the degree of clonotype sharing among donors.

Using the deep immunoSEQ assay, multiplex PCR amplified TCR CDR3 regions from genomic DNA. Extracted genomic DNA from each cell subset was distributed evenly across all wells of several immunoSEQ 96-well plates, and each plate was treated as a replicate. Each replicate PCR for unsorted PBMC received roughly 0.3 ug genomic DNA, equal to about 30,000 T cell genomes. Ten immunoSEQ deep assay plates were used to sequence unsorted PBMC genomic DNA. Purified libraries were quantified with a Qubit 3.0 fluorometer, sized on a Bioanalyzer 2100, and re-quantified with the KAPA Library Quantification kit. A separate single-read 150-cycle Illumina NextSeq 550 flow cell was used to sequence each immunoSEQ 96-well plate. The source study handled its data this way. Because only junctional sequences without quality scores were contained in the immunoSEQ output, filtering matching that applied to full-length reads could not be performed. To assign V/J genes and CDR3, sequences were annotated using PyIR, a Python wrapper for IgBLAST v1.9, with IMGT germline references. Reads with weak V/J assignments (E-value above 1e-6), missing CDR3, stop codons, out-of-frame junctions, or ambiguous translated residues were removed. V3J clonotypes were defined as sequences sharing an identical inferred V gene, J gene, and CDR3 amino acid sequence. Percentage overlap between repertoires was calculated by dividing the number of shared unique clonotypes by the size of the smaller repertoire. Richness of each repertoire was evaluated using RTK rarefaction, the Chao1 estimator, and Recon v2.1 estimates of unobserved clonotypes. Held by TCRdb, this immuneACCESS table contains in-frame sequences only and omits some clones. Under half of the omission traces to an unresolved V gene where checked; the cause of the rest is unknown. V and J calls and clone size are given by that table; D and trimming were obtained from the DNA. This sample has about 450,000 clones in its table, and roughly 85% of those were observed once. The ten biggest clones cover 9.5% to 15% of the sample.

CDR1 and CDR2 were assigned from the germline V gene (reference sequence) as MNHNY and SVGAGI. There are 14 amino acids in the CDR3, from cysteine to phenylalanine inclusive. The CDR3 DNA has 42 bases and is translated from base 1. V and J are trimmed by 6 bases and 3 bases, and the gene matches miss 5 bases of the junction. Sample: PBMCs. The V and J genes are TRBV6-6 and TRBJ2-1; 7 bases in the middle match TRBD2. This TCR derives from a woman aged 40 to 49 in good health. Some clones in this sample may be carry-over from other donors' samples. The CDR3 is CASSEGTIYNEQFF. The sequence in DNA is TGTGCCAGCAGCGAGGGGACTATCTACAATGAGCAGTTCTTC.